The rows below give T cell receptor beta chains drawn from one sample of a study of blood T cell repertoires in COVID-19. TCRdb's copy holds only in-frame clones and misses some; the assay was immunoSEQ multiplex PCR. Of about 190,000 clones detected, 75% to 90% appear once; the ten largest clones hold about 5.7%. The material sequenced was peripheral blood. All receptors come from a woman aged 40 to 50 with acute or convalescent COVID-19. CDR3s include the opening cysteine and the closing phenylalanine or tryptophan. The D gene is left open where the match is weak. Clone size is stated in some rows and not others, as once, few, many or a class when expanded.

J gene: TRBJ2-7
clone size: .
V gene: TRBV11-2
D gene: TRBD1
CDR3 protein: CASRAGTGASYEQYF
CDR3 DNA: TGTGCCAGCAGGGCCGGGACAGGGGCCTCCTACGAGCAGTACTTC

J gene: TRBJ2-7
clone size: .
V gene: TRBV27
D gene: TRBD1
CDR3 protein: CASSLGQDYYEQYF
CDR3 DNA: TGTGCCAGCAGTTTGGGACAGGACTACTACGAGCAGTACTTC

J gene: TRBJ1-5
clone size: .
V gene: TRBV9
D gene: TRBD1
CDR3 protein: CASSVGPGQGTYSNQPQHF
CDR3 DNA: TGTGCCAGCAGCGTGGGGCCGGGACAGGGCACGTATAGCAATCAGCCCCAGCATTTT

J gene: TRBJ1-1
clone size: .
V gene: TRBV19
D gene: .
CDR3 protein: CASSIPRRVNPTEAFF
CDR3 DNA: TGTGCCAGTAGTATCCCGCGGCGGGTGAATCCGACTGAAGCTTTCTTT

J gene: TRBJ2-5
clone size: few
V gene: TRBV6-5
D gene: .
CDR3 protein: CASRSSRQGRETQYF
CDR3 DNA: TGTGCCAGCAGATCCTCTCGCCAGGGGCGAGAGACCCAGTACTTC

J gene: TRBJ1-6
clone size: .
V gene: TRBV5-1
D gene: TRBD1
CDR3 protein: CASSLDTGQGSSPLHF
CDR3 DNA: TGCGCCAGCAGCTTGGATACGGGACAGGGGAGTTCACCCCTCCACTTT

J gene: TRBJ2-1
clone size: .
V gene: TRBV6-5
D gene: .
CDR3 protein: CASTRADNEQFF
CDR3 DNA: TGTGCCAGCACCAGAGCGGACAATGAGCAGTTCTTC

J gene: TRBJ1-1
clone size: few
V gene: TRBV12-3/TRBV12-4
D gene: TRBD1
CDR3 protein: CASRGQGNTEAFF
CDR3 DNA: TGTGCCAGCAGGGGACAGGGGAACACTGAAGCTTTCTTT

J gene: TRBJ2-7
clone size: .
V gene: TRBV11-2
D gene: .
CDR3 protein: CASSPISRVGGGPTYEQYF
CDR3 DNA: TGTGCCAGCAGCCCCATATCTCGTGTAGGGGGGGGGCCCACCTACGAGCAGTACTTC

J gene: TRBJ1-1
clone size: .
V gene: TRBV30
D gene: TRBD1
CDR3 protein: CACTGQGIPEAFF
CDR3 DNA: TGTGCCTGTACCGGACAGGGCATACCTGAAGCTTTCTTT

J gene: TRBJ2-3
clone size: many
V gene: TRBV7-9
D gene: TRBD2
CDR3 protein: CASSPSFGGRDIRQYF
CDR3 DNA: TGTGCCAGCAGCCCCTCCTTTGGGGGGAGGGATATACGGCAGTATTTT

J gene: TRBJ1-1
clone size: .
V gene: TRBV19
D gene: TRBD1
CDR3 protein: CASSIQGAGPLNTEAFF
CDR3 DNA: TGTGCCAGTAGTATACAGGGGGCCGGCCCGCTGAACACTGAAGCTTTCTTT

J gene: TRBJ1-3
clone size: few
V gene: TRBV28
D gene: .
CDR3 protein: CASMGSSGNTIYF
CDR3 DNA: TGTGCCAGCATGGGGAGCTCTGGAAACACCATATATTTT

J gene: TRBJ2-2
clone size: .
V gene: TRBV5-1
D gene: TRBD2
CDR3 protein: CASSPHSSGINTGELFF
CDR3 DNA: TGCGCCAGCAGCCCTCACTCTAGCGGGATTAACACCGGGGAGCTGTTTTTT

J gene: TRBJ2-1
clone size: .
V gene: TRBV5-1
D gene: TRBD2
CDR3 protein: CASSLMNGLAGEGQFF
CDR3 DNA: TGCGCCAGCAGCTTGATGAATGGACTAGCGGGAGAGGGGCAGTTCTTC

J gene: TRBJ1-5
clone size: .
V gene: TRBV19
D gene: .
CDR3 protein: CASSPRLGQPQHF
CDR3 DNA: TGTGCCAGTAGTCCCAGGTTGGGTCAGCCCCAGCATTTT

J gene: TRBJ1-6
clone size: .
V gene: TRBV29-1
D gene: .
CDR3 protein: CSVAVREGSPLHF
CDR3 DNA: TGCAGCGTTGCCGTCCGGGAGGGTTCACCCCTCCACTTT

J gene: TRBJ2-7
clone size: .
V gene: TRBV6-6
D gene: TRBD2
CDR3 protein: CASSWRELEEQYF
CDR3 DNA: TGTGCCAGCTCTTGGCGGGAGCTCGAAGAGCAGTACTTC

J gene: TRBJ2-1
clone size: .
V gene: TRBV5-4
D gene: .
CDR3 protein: CASSLDLASDEQFF
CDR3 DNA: TGTGCCAGCAGCTTGGACCTAGCTTCCGATGAGCAGTTCTTC

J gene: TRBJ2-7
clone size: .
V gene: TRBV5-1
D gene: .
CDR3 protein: CASSFDREAYEQYF
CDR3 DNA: TGCGCCAGCAGCTTTGACAGGGAGGCCTACGAGCAGTACTTC

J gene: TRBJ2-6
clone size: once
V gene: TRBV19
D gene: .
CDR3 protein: CASSLNSGANVLTF
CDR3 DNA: TGTGCCAGTAGTTTAAACTCTGGGGCCAACGTCCTGACTTTC

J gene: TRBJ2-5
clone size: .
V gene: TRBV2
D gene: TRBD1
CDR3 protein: CASSETGGVETQYF
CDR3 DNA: TGTGCCAGCAGTGAGACAGGGGGCGTTGAGACCCAGTACTTC

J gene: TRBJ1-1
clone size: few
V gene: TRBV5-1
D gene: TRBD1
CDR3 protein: CASRAGTALNTEAFF
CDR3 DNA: TGCGCCAGTAGAGCCGGGACAGCCCTAAACACTGAAGCTTTCTTT

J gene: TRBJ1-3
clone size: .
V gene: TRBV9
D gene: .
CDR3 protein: CASSQVYGNTIYF
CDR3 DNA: TGTGCCAGTTCCCAGGTATATGGAAACACCATATATTTT

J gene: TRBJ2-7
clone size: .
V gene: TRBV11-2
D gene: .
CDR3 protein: CASSLTYYEQYF
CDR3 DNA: TGTGCCAGCAGCCTTACCTACTACGAGCAGTACTTC

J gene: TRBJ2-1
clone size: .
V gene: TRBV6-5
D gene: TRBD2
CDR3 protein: CASSSGLALDEQFF
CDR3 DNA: TGTGCCAGCAGTTCAGGACTAGCGCTTGATGAGCAGTTCTTC

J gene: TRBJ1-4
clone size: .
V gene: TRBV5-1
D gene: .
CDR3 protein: CASSLTGKVDEKLFF
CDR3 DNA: TGCGCCAGCAGCTTGACAGGGAAGGTAGATGAAAAACTGTTTTTT

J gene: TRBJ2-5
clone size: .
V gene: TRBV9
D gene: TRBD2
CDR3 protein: CASSEGSGGAFAETQYF
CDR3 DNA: TGTGCCAGCAGTGAGGGTAGCGGGGGGGCCTTCGCGGAGACCCAGTACTTC

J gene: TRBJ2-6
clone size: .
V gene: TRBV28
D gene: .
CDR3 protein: CASSLWSPGGANVLTF
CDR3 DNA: TGTGCCAGCAGTTTATGGAGCCCCGGGGGGGCCAACGTCCTGACTTTC

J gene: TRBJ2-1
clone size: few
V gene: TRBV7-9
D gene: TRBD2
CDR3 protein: CASSLGGGSYNEQFF
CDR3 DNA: TGTGCCAGCAGCTTGGGCGGGGGTTCCTACAATGAGCAGTTCTTC

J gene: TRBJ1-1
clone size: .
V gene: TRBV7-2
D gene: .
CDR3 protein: CASSRWGGMNTEAFF
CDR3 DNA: TGTGCCAGCAGCAGGTGGGGAGGCATGAACACTGAAGCTTTCTTT

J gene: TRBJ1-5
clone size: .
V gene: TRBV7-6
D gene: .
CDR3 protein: CASSPRSETGPQHF
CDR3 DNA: TGTGCCAGCAGCCCCCGGTCGGAGACCGGGCCCCAGCATTTT

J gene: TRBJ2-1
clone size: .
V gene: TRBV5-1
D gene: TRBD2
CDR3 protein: CASSSLRGDEQFF
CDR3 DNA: TGCGCCAGCAGCTCCCTCCGGGGGGATGAGCAGTTCTTC

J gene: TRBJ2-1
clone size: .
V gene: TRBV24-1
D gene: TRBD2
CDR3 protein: CATSDPGTSGDHEQFF
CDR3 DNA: TGTGCCACCAGTGATCCCGGGACTAGCGGGGACCATGAGCAGTTCTTC

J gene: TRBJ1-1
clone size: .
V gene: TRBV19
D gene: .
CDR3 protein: CASSAYSFITEAFF
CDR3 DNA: TGTGCCAGTAGTGCCTACAGCTTCATCACTGAAGCTTTCTTT

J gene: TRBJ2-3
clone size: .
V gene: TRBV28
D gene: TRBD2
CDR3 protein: CAGSMGLAADTQYF
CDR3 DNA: TGTGCCGGATCGATGGGACTAGCAGCAGATACGCAGTATTTT

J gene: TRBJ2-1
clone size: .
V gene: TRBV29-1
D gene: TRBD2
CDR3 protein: CSVLGFAGGSEGNEQFF
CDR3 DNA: TGCAGCGTTCTGGGATTTGCCGGCGGGAGTGAGGGCAATGAGCAGTTCTTC

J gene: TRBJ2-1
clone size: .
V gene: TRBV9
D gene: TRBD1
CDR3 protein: CASSVGGTGVSNEQFF
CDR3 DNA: TGTGCCAGCAGCGTAGGAGGGACAGGGGTATCAAATGAGCAGTTCTTC

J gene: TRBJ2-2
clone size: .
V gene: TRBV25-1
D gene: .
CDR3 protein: CASNRAGELFF
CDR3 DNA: TGTGCCAGCAACAGGGCCGGGGAGCTGTTTTTT

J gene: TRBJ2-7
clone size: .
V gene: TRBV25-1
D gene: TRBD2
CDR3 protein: CASSDPGGSTYEQYF
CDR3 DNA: TGTGCCAGCAGTGACCCGGGGGGTTCCACCTACGAGCAGTACTTC

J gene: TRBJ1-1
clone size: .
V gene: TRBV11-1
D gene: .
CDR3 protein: CASSLARSTEAFF
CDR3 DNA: TGTGCCAGCAGCTTAGCGCGTAGCACTGAAGCTTTCTTT

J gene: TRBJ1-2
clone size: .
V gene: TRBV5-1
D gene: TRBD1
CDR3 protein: CASSFGPQGSNYGYTF
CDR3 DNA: TGCGCCAGCAGCTTTGGACCACAGGGGTCTAACTATGGCTACACCTTC

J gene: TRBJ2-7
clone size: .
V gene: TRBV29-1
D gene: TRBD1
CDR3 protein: CSVGVTGGEQYF
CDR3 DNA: TGCAGCGTGGGGGTTACAGGGGGTGAGCAGTACTTC

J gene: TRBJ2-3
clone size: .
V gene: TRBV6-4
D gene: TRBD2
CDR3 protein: CASRDSGGDTQYF
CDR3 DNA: TGTGCCAGCAGGGATAGCGGGGGTGATACGCAGTATTTT

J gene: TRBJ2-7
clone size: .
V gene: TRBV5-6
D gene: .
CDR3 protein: CASSLVATYEQYF
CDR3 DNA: TGTGCCAGCAGCTTGGTGGCAACCTACGAGCAGTACTTC

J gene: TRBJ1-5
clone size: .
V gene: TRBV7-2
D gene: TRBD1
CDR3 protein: CASSRDRDQPQHF
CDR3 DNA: TGTGCCAGCAGTCGAGACAGGGATCAGCCCCAGCATTTT

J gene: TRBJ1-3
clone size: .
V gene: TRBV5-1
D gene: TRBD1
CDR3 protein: CASSDGTVGNTIYF
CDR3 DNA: TGCGCCAGCAGTGACGGGACAGTCGGAAACACCATATATTTT

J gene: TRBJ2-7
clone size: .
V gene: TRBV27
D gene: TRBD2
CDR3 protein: CASSPSGRSRFTYEQYF
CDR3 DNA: TGTGCCAGCAGCCCTAGCGGGAGGTCTCGATTTACCTACGAGCAGTACTTC

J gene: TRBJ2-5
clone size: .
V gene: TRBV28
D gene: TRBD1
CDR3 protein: CASSLGTGFQETQYF
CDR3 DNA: TGTGCCAGCAGTTTAGGGACAGGGTTCCAAGAGACCCAGTACTTC

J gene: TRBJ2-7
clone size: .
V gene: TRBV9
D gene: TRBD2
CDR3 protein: CASSSGGGVPYEQYF
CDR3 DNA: TGTGCCAGCAGCTCCGGGGGAGGGGTTCCCTACGAGCAGTACTTC

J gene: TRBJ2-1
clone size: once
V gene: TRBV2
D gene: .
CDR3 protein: CASSQNSGGYNEQFF
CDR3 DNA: TGTGCCAGCAGCCAAAATAGCGGAGGTTACAATGAGCAGTTCTTC

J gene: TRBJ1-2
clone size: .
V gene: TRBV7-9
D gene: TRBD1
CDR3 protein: CASSPTGTGDRGYTF
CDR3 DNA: TGTGCCAGCAGCCCTACCGGGACAGGGGATCGCGGCTACACCTTC

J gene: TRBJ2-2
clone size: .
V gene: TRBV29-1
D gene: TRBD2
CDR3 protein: CSVEDGRTTGELFF
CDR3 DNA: TGCAGCGTTGAAGACGGGAGGACGACCGGGGAGCTGTTTTTT

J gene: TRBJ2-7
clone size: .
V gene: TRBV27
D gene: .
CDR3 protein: CASRARGIVGEQYF
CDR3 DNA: TGTGCCAGCAGGGCTCGAGGGATTGTAGGCGAGCAGTACTTC

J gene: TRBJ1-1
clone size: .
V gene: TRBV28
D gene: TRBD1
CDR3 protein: CASSFWTGGNTEAFF
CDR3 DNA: TGTGCCAGCAGTTTCTGGACAGGGGGGAACACTGAAGCTTTCTTT

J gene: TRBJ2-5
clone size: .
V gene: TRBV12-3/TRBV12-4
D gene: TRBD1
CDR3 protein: CASSWTGQETQYF
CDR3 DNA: TGTGCCAGCAGTTGGACAGGACAAGAGACCCAGTACTTC

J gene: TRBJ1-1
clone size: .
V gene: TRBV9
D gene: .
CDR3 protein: CASSVLDRWHTEAFF
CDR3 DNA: TGTGCCAGCAGCGTCCTAGACAGGTGGCACACTGAAGCTTTCTTT

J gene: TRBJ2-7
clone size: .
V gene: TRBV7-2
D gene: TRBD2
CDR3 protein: CASSLTSGSYEQYF
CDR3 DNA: TGTGCCAGCAGCTTAACTAGCGGATCCTACGAGCAGTACTTC

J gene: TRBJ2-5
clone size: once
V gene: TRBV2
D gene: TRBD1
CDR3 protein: CASSGRTGVTETQYF
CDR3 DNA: TGTGCCAGCAGTGGAAGGACAGGGGTGACGGAGACCCAGTACTTC

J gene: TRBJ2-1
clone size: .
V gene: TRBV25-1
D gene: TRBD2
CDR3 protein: CASLSGKYEQFF
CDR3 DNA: TGTGCCAGCCTTAGCGGGAAGTATGAGCAGTTCTTC